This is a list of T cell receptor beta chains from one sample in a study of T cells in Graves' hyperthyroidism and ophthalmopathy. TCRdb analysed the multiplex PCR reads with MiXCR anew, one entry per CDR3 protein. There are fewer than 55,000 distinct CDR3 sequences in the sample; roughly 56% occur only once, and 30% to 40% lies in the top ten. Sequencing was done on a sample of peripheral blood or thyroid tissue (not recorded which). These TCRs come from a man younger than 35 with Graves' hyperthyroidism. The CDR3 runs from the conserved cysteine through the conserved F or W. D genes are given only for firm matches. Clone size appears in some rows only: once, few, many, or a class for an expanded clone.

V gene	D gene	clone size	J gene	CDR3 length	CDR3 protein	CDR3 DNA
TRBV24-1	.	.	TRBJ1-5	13	CATSDTSNQPQHF	TGTGCCACCAGTGACACGTCCAATCAGCCCCAGCATTTT
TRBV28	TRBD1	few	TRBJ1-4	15	CASSLGQAGIEKLFF	TGTGCCAGCAGCCTGGGACAGGCCGGGATTGAAAAACTGTTTTTT
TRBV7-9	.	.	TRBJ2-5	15	CASSLESDRGETQYF	TGTGCCAGCAGCTTAGAATCCGACAGAGGGGAGACCCAGTACTTC
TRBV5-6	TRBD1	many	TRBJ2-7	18	CASSFKYPTGVFSYEQYF	TGTGCCAGCAGCTTCAAATACCCGACAGGGGTGTTTTCCTACGAGCAGTACTTC
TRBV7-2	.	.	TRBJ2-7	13	CASSLVESREQYF	TGTGCCAGCAGCTTAGTTGAAAGTCGGGAGCAGTACTTC
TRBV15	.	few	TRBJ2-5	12	CATSTGVETQYF	TGTGCCACCAGCACAGGGGTGGAGACCCAGTACTTC
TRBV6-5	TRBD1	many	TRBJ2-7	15	CASSYSAGGPYEQYF	TGTGCCAGCAGTTACTCGGCAGGGGGCCCCTACGAGCAGTACTTC
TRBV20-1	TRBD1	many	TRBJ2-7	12	CSAGGQDYEQYF	TGCAGTGCTGGGGGACAGGACTACGAGCAGTACTTC
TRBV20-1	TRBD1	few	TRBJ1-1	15	CSAPLPGQGNTEAFF	TGCAGTGCTCCTCTGCCGGGACAGGGGAACACTGAAGCTTTCTTT
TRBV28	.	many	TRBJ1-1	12	CASNPTASEAFF	TGTGCCAGCAACCCGACGGCCTCTGAAGCTTTCTTT
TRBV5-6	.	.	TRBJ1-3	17	CASSKVLGSYSGNTIYF	TGTGCGAGCAGCAAGGTACTGGGCAGCTACTCTGGAAACACCATATATTTT
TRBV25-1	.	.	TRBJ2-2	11	CASSDYGELFF	TGTGCCAGCAGTGATTACGGGGAGCTGTTTTTT
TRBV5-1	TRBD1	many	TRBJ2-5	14	CASSYDRAGETQYF	TGCGCCAGCAGCTACGACAGGGCCGGCGAGACCCAGTACTTC
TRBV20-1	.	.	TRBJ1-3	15	CSASPLRGTGNTIYF	TGCAGTGCTAGTCCCCTGCGGGGGACTGGAAACACCATATATTTT
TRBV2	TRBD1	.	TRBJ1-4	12	CASRDRDEKLFF	TGTGCCAGCAGGGACAGGGACGAAAAACTGTTTTTT
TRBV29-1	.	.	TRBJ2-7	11	CSVGEAYEQYF	TGCAGCGTGGGGGAGGCCTACGAGCAGTACTTC
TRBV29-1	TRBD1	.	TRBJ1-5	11	CSVGYRGSQHF	TGCAGCGTTGGCTACAGGGGATCCCAGCATTTT